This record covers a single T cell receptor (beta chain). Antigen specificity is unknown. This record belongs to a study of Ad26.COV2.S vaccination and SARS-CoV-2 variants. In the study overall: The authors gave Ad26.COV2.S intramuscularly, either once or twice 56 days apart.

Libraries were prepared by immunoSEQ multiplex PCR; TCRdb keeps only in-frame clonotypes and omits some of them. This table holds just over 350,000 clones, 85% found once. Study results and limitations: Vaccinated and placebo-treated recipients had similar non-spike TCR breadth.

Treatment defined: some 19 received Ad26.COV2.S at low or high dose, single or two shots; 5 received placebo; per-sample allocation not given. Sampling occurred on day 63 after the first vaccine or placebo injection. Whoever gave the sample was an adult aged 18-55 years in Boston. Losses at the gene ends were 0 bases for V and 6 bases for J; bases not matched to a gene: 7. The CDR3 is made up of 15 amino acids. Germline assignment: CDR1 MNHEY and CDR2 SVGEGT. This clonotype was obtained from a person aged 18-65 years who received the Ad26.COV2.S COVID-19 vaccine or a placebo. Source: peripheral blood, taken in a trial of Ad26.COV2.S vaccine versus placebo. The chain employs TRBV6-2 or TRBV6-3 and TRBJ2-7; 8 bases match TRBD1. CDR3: CASSYSRITGGEQYF. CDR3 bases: TGTGCCAGCAGTTACTCGAGGATTACAGGGGGCGAGCAGTACTTC.